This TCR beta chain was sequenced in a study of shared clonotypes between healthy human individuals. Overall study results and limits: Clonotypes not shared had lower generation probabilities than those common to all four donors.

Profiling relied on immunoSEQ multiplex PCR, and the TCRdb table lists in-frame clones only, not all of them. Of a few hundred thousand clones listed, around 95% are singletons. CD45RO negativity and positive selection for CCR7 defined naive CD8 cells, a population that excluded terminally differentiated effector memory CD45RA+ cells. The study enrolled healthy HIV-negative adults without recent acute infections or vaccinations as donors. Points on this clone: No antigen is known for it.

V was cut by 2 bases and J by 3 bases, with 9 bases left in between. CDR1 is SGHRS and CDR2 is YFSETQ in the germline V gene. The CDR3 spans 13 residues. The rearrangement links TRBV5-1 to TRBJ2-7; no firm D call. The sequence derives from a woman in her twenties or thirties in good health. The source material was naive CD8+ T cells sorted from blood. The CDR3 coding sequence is TGCGCCAGCAGCTTCAAACACGGCTACGAGCAGTACTTC. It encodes CASSFKHGYEQYF.